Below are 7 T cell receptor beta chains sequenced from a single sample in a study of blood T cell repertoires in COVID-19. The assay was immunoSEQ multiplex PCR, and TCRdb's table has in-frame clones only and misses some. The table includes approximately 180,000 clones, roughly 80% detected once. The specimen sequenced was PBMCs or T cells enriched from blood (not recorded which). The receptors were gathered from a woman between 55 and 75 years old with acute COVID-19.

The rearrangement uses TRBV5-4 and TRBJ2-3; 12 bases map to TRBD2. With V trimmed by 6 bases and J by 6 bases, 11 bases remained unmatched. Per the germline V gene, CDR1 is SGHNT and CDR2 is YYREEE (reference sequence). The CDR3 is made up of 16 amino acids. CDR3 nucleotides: TGTGCCAGCACCAAAGCAGTCACTAGCGGGGGGGATACGCAGTATTTT. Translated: CASTKAVTSGGDTQYF.

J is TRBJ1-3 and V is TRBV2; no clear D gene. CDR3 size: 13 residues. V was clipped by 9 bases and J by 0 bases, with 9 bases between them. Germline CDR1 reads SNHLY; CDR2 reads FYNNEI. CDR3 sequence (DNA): TGTGCCAGGAGGTGGTCCTCTGGAAACACCATATATTTT. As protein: CARRWSSGNTIYF.

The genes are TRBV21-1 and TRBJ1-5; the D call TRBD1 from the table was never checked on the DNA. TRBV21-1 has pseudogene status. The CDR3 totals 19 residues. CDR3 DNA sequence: TGTGCCAGCAGCAAAGTTTGCGGAGGCAGGGGGTTTGGCAATCAGCCCCAGCATTTT. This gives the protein CASSKVCGGRGFGNQPQHF.

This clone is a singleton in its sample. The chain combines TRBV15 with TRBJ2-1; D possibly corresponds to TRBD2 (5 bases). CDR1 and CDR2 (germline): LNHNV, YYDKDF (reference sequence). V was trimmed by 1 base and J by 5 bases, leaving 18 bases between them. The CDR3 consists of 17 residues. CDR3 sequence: CATSRAPASRGDNEQFF. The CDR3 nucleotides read TGTGCCACCAGCAGAGCTCCCGCTAGCAGAGGCGACAATGAGCAGTTCTTC.

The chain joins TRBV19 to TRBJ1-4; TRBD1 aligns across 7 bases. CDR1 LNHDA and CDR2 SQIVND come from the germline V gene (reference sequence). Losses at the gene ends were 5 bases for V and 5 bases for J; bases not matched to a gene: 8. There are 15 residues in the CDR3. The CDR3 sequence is CASSQQGIINEKLFF. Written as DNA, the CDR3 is TGTGCCAGTAGTCAACAGGGGATCATAAATGAAAAACTGTTTTTT.

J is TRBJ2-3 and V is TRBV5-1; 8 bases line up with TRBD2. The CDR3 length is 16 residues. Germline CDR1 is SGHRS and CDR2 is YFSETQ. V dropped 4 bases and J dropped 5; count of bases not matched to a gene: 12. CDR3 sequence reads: CASSQGLARRLDTQYF. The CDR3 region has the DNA TGCGCCAGCAGCCAAGGACTAGCTCGAAGGTTAGATACGCAGTATTTT.

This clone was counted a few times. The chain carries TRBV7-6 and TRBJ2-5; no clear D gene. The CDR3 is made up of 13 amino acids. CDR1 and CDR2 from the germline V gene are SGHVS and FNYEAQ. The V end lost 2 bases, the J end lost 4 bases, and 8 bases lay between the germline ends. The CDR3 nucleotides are TGTGCCAGCAGCTTAAATTCCGGAGAGACCCAGTACTTC. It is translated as CASSLNSGETQYF.